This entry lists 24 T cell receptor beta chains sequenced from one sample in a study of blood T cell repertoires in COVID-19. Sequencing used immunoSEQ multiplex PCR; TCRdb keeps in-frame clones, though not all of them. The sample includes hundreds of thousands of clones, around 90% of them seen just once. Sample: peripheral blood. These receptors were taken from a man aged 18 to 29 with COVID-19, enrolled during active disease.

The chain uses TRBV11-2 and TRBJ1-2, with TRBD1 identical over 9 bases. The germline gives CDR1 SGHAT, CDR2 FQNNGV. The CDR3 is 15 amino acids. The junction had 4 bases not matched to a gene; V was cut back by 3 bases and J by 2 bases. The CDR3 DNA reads TGTGCCAGCAGCTTCCCGGGACAGGGAAACTATGGCTACACCTTC. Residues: CASSFPGQGNYGYTF.

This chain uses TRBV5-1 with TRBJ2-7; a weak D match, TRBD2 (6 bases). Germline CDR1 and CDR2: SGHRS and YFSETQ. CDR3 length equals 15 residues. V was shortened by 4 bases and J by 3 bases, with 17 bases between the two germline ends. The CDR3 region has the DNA TGCGCCAGCAGCGCCCAGGGACTTGGGGGCTACGAGCAGTACTTC. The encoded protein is CASSAQGLGGYEQYF. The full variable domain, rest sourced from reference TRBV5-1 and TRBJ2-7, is KAGVTQTPRYLIKTRGQQVTLSCSPISGHRSVSWYQQTPGQGLQFLFEYFSETQRNKGNFPGRFSGRQFSNSRSEMNVSTLELGDSALYLCASSAQGLGGYEQYFGPGTRLTVT.

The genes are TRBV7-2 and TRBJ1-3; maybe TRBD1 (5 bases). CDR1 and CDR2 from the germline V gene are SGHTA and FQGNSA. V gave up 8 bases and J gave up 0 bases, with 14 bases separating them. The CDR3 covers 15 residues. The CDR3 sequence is CASATTANSGNTIYF. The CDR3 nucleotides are TGTGCCAGCGCAACGACAGCCAACTCTGGAAACACCATATATTTT. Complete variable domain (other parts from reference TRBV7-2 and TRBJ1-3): GAGVSQSPSNKVTEKGKDVELRCDPISGHTALYWYRQSLGQGLEFLIYFQGNSAPDKSGLPSDRFSAERTGGSVSTLTIQRTQQEDSAVYLCASATTANSGNTIYFGEGSWLTVV.

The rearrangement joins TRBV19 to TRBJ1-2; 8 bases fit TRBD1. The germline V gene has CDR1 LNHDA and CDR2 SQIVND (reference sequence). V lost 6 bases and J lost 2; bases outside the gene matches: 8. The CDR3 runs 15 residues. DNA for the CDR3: TGTGCCAGTAGAATGACAGGGGCGAGGAACTATGGCTACACCTTC. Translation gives CASRMTGARNYGYTF.

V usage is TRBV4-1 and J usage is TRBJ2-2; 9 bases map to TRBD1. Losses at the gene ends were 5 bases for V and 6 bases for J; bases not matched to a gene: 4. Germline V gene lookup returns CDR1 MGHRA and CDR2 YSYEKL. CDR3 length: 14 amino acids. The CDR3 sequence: CASSVDRGPGELFF. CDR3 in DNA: TGCGCCAGCAGCGTGGACAGGGGACCCGGGGAGCTGTTTTTT.

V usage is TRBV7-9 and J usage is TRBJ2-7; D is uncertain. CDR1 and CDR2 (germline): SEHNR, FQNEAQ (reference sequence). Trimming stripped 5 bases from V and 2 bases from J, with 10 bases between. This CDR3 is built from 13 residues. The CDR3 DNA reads TGTGCCAGCAGCGAAGACACCACCTACGAGCAGTACTTC. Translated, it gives CASSEDTTYEQYF.

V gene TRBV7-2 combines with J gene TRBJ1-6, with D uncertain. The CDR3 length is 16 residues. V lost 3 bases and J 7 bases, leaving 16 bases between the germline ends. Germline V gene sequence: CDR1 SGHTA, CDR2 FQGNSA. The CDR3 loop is CASSFGRGYRNSPLHF. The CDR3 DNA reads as TGTGCCAGCAGCTTTGGTCGGGGATATCGGAATTCACCCCTCCACTTT.

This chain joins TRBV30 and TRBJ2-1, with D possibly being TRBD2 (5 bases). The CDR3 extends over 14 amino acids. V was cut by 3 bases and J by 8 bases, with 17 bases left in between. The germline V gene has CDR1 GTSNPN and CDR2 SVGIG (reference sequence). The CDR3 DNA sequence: TGTGCCTGGAGCCCCGGACCCTATAGCGATGAGCAGTTCTTC. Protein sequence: CAWSPGPYSDEQFF.

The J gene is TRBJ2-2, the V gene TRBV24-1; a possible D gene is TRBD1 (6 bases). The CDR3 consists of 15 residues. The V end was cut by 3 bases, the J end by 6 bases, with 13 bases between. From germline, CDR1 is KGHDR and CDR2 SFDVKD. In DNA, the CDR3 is TGTGCCACCAGTGATGGGCAGGGGTATCCCGGGGAGCTGTTTTTT. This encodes CATSDGQGYPGELFF.

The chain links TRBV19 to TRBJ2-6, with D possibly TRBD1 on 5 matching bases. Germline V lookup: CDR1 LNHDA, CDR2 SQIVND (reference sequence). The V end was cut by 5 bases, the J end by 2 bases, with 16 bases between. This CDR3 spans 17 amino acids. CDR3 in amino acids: CASSPTGRVAGANVLTF. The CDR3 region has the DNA TGTGCCAGTAGTCCCACGGGCAGGGTGGCTGGGGCCAACGTCCTGACTTTC.

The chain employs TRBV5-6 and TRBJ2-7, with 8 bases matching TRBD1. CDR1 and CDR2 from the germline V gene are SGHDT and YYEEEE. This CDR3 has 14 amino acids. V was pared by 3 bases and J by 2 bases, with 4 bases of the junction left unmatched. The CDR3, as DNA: TGTGCCAGCAGCTGGGACAGGACCCCCTACGAGCAGTACTTC. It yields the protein CASSWDRTPYEQYF.

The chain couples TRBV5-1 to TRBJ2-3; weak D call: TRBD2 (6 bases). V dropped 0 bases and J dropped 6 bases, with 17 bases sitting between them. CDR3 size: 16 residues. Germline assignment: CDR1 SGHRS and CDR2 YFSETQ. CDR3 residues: CASSLGAGTSPDTQYF. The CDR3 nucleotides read TGCGCCAGCAGCTTGGGGGCGGGGACCTCCCCCGATACGCAGTATTTT.

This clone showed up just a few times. This chain's CDR3 is CASSLAGGMNTEAFF. The DNA for the CDR3 is TGTGCCAGCAGCTTAGCGGGAGGGATGAACACTGAAGCTTTCTTT. This chain joins TRBV7-2 and TRBJ1-1; D gene unclear. Deletions cut 0 bases from V and 0 bases from J, with 8 bases between. Per the germline V gene, CDR1 is SGHTA and CDR2 is FQGNSA. The CDR3 covers 15 residues. The complete variable domain, with remaining parts taken from reference TRBV7-2 and TRBJ1-1, reads GAGVSQSPSNKVTEKGKDVELRCDPISGHTALYWYRQSLGQGLEFLIYFQGNSAPDKSGLPSDRFSAERTGGSVSTLTIQRTQQEDSAVYLCASSLAGGMNTEAFFGQGTRLTVV.

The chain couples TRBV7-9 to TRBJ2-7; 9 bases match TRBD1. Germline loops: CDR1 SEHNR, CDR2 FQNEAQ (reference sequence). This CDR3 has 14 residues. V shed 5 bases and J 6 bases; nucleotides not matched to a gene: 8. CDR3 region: CASSRPGQGREQYF. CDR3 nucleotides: TGTGCCAGCAGCCGCCCGGGACAGGGTCGCGAGCAGTACTTC.

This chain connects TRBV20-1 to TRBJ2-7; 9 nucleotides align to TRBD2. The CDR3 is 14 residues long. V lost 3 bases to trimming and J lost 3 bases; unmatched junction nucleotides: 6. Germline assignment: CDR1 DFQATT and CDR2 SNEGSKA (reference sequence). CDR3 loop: CSASLRGGFYEQYF. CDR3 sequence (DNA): TGCAGTGCTAGTTTGCGGGGGGGGTTCTACGAGCAGTACTTC.

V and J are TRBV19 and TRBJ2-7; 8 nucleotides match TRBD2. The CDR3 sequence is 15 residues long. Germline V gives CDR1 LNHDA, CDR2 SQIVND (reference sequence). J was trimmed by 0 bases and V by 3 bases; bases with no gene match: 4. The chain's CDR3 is CASSMLAGNSYEQYF. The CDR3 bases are TGTGCCAGTAGTATGTTAGCGGGAAACTCCTACGAGCAGTACTTC.

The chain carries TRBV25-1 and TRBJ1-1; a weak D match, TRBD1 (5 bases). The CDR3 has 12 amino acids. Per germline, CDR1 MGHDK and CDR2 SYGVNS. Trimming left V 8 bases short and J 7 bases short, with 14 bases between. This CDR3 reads CASYGQGYEAFF. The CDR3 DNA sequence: TGTGCCAGCTACGGGCAGGGTTATGAAGCTTTCTTT. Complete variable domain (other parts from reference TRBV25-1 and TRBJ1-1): EADIYQTPRYLVIGTGKKITLECSQTMGHDKMYWYQQDPGMELHLIHYSYGVNSTEKGDLSSESTVSRIRTEHFPLTLESARPSHTSQYLCASYGQGYEAFFGQGTRLTVV.

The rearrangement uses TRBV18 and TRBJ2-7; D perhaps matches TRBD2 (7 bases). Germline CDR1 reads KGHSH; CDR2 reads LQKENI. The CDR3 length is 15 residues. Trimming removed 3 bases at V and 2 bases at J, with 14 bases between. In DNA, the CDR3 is TGTGCCAGCTCACCCGAGGGGGGGGGCACCTACGAGCAGTACTTC. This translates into CASSPEGGGTYEQYF.

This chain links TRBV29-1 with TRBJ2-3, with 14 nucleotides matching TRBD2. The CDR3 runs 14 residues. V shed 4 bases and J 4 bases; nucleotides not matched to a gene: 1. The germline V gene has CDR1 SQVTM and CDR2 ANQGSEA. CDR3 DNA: TGCAGCGTTGGACTAGCGGGAGGGGCAGATACGCAGTATTTT. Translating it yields CSVGLAGGADTQYF.

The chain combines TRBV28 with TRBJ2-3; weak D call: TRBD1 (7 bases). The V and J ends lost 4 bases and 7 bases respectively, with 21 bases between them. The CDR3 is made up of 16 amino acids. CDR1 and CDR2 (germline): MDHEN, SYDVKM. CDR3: CASSSLLAQGINTQYF. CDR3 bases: TGTGCCAGCAGTTCCTTACTAGCACAGGGGATCAATACGCAGTATTTT.

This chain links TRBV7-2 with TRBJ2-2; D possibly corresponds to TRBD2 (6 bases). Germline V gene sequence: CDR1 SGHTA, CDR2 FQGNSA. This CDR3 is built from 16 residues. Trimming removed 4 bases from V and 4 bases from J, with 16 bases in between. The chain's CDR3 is CASSSYPPGATGELFF. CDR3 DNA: TGTGCCAGCAGCTCGTACCCCCCGGGAGCCACCGGGGAGCTGTTTTTT.

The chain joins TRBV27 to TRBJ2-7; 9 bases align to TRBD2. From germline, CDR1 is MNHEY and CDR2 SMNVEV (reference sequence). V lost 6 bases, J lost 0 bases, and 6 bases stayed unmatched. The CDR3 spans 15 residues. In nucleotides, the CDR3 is TGTGCCAGCAGCCTAGCGGGGAAAGTCTCCTACGAGCAGTACTTC. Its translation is CASSLAGKVSYEQYF.

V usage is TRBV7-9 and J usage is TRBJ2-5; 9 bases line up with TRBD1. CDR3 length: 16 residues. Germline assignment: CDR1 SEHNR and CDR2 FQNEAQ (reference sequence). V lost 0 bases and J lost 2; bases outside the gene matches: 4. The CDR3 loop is CASSLAGTGTQETQYF. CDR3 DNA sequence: TGTGCCAGCAGCTTAGCCGGGACAGGGACTCAAGAGACCCAGTACTTC.

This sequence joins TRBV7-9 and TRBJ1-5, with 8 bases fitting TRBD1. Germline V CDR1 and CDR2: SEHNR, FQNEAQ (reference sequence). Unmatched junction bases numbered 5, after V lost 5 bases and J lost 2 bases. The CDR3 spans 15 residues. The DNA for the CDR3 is TGTGCCAGCAGCGAGCAGGGGGCCGGCAATCAGCCCCAGCATTTT. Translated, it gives CASSEQGAGNQPQHF.